This T cell receptor beta chain is from a study of blood T cell repertoires in COVID-19. Across the whole study: Samples came from the United States, Italy and Spain, spanning acute and convalescent COVID-19.

The protocol was immunoSEQ multiplex PCR, while the TCRdb copy is restricted to in-frame clones and leaves out a portion. The table records some 250,000 clones, about nine tenths of them present only once. The trim removed 5 bases at V and 2 bases at J, leaving 2 bases unmatched. This CDR3 contains 14 residues. Germline V gene sequence: CDR1 MNHEY, CDR2 SVGEGT. The source of this sequence is a human donor in a cohort exposed to, infected with or recovered from COVID-19 (not recorded which). The donor label of this sample is uncertain. The chain carries TRBV6-2 or TRBV6-3 and TRBJ1-2; 10 positions match TRBD1. The sequenced sample consisted of PBMCs or T cells enriched from blood (not recorded which). The CDR3 sequence: CASSLGQGNYGYTF. The CDR3, as DNA: TGTGCCAGCAGTCTGGGACAGGGGAACTATGGCTACACCTTC.